This T cell receptor (beta chain) was recovered during a study of spatial heterogeneity in lung cancer. In the study overall: Among detected sequences, beta-chain ones consistently exceeded alpha-chain ones in number. Combinations of a unique TCR and a UMI were tallied in raw reads, and on average each appeared more than ten times.

In this sample, this clonotype turned up many times. Time point specified: sample taken at primary tumor resection. Sequencing covered unsorted whole RNA taken from tumor, nontumor lung or frozen PBMC. The roughly 68 donors had untreated early-stage non-small cell lung cancer. This CDR3 has 16 amino acids. The V end was cut by 1 base, the J end by 1 base, with 13 bases between. Germline V lookup: CDR1 SGHTA, CDR2 FQGNSA. TCR cDNA molecules each had a unique molecular identifier. TCRdb processed the 5' RACE reads anew with MiXCR; each CDR3 protein has one entry. This sample has under 11,000 distinct CDR3 sequences, with less than 5% found just once.

The sequences come from normal lung tissue next to the tumor, collected at surgery. This sequence was found in a male donor with early-stage non-small cell lung cancer. The V gene is TRBV7-2, the J gene TRBJ2-5, with D maybe TRBD1 (6 bases). The CDR3 DNA is TGTGCCAGCAGCTTAGGGGGACATCGGACCCAAGAGACCCAGTACTTC. Amino acid sequence: CASSLGGHRTQETQYF.